One sample yielded the 27 T cell receptor beta chains listed below, sequenced in a study of low-dose radiotherapy and immunotherapy resistance in tumors. Primers used for first-strand cDNA, a TRAV- and TRBV-specific set, covered both alpha and beta chains. The TCRs were subjected to amplification over around 18 PCR cycles employing a constant-region primer in conjunction with a V-primer adapter. In TCRdb, the reads were re-called with MiXCR into one record per CDR3 protein. Of about 30,000 distinct CDR3 sequences in the sample, approximately 49% were seen once. The time point here: after trial treatment. Treatment in this sample: LDRT plus nivolumab, ipilimumab, low-dose cyclophosphamide and aspirin (RACIN trial). Sequencing was performed on PBMCs, taken after low-dose radiotherapy plus immunotherapy. The receptors stem from a male donor with gallbladder cancer.

This clonotype came up a few times. A single base is all that separates this from a far larger clone, so a read error is likely. The chain employs TRBV3-1 and TRBJ2-1; 11 bases are shared with TRBD2. Germline CDR1 LGHDT, CDR2 YNNKEL (reference sequence). The CDR3 loop spans 18 amino acids. With 8 bases clipped from V and 10 bases from J, the junction kept 22 bases outside the gene matches. The CDR3 loop is CASSPRRGSGRARHEQFF. In nucleotides, the CDR3 is TGTGCCAGCTCCCCCCGGAGGGGTAGCGGGAGGGCGAGGCACGAGCAGTTCTTC.

This clonotype appeared a few times. The rearrangement links TRBV6-1 to TRBJ1-1; D is possibly TRBD1 (5 bases). CDR1 is MNHNS, CDR2 SASEGT, per germline. This CDR3 has 17 residues. The ends were cut back, 5 bases at V and 0 bases at J, with 19 bases in the middle. CDR3 loop: CASSSPMDILMNTEAFF. The CDR3 DNA is TGTGCCAGCAGTTCTCCAATGGACATCCTGATGAACACTGAAGCTTTCTTT.

By share of the sample, this clonotype is medium-sized. V and J are TRBV5-6 and TRBJ2-6, with D perhaps matching TRBD1 or TRBD2 (5 bases each). The length of the CDR3 is 17 residues. The V and J ends lost 2 bases and 4 bases respectively, with 16 bases between them. Germline CDR1 and CDR2: SGHDT and YYEEEE. The CDR3 coding sequence is TGTGCCAGCAGCTTTGGGACCCCCCAGTCCGGGGCCAACGTCCTGACTTTC. This gives the protein CASSFGTPQSGANVLTF.

For the CDR3, the DNA is TGCAGCGGCAAGGACAGGGGCGACGAGCAGTACTTC. Protein product: CSGKDRGDEQYF. The chain carries TRBV29-1 and TRBJ2-7, with 9 nucleotides matching TRBD1. The CDR3 length is 12 residues. CDR1 and CDR2 from the germline V gene are SQVTM and ANQGSEA. The V gene end was trimmed by 7 bases and the J gene end by 5 bases; junction bases not matched to a gene: 6.

This chain uses TRBV5-1 with TRBJ2-1; 8 nucleotides line up with TRBD2. This CDR3 spans 15 amino acids. J lost 6 bases, V lost 0 bases, and 5 bases had no gene match. Per germline, CDR1 SGHRS and CDR2 YFSETQ. Here the CDR3 DNA reads TGCGCCAGCAGCTTGGTGAGCGGGAGTACCAATGAGCAGTTCTTC. Protein product: CASSLVSGSTNEQFF.

This clonotype was observed many times. V usage is TRBV29-1 and J usage is TRBJ2-2; 7 bases fit TRBD2. Trimming cost V 7 bases and J 6 bases; bases outside gene matches: 11. The CDR3 length is 14 residues. Per germline, CDR1 SQVTM and CDR2 ANQGSEA. The CDR3 region has the DNA TGCAGCGCCGTGCCCAGCGGGATCCCCGGGGAGCTGTTTTTT. It encodes CSAVPSGIPGELFF.

The chain couples TRBV7-8 to TRBJ2-2, with D perhaps matching TRBD1 (5 bases). Germline-derived CDR1 and CDR2 are SGHVS and FQNEAQ. The CDR3 is 15 residues long. Trimming removed 1 base at V and 0 bases at J, with 6 bases between. CDR3 nucleotide sequence: TGTGCCAGCAGCTTAGGGGGCTCGAACACCGGGGAGCTGTTTTTT. Translation: CASSLGGSNTGELFF.

J is TRBJ2-3 and V is TRBV14; no clear D gene. The CDR3 loop spans 13 amino acids. V gave up 6 bases and J gave up 1 base, with 8 bases separating them. Looked up from germline, CDR1 is SGHDN and CDR2 is FVKESK. CDR3 sequence reads: CASSPWRTDTQYF. The CDR3 DNA is TGTGCCAGCAGTCCGTGGCGCACAGATACGCAGTATTTT.

V and J are TRBV6-6 and TRBJ1-2; 10 nucleotides match TRBD1. V shed 0 bases, J shed 6 bases, and the junction held 7 bases outside the gene matches. CDR1 is MNHNY, CDR2 SVGAGI, per germline (reference sequence). The CDR3 is 16 amino acids. The DNA for the CDR3 is TGTGCCAGCAGTTACTCGACAGGGGGCGATAGGGATGGCTACACCTTC. Its protein product is CASSYSTGGDRDGYTF.

In this sample, this clonotype turned up many times. The chain joins TRBV20-1 to TRBJ1-2; no definite D call. Germline CDR1 and CDR2: DFQATT and SNEGSKA (reference sequence). The CDR3 loop spans 9 amino acids. CDR3 amino acids: CSLEGGYTF. CDR3 nucleotides: TGCAGCCTTGAGGGTGGCTACACCTTC.

There are many counts of this clonotype. This chain connects TRBV7-2 to TRBJ1-4; TRBD1 is a possible D gene (6 bases). This CDR3 contains 16 residues. Germline values: CDR1 SGHTA, CDR2 FQGNSA. The V end was cut by 5 bases, the J end by 0 bases, with 13 bases between. In DNA, the CDR3 is TGTGCCAGCAGCCCGAGGGGGGGGGCAACTAATGAAAAACTGTTTTTT. It encodes CASSPRGGATNEKLFF.

In regard to this clonotype: The CDR3 does not end in the conserved phenylalanine or tryptophan, so this is likely a read error. The chain links TRBV11-3 to TRBJ2-2; 10 bases are shared with TRBD2. Germline CDR1 and CDR2: SGHNT and YENEEA. The CDR3 extends over 17 amino acids. In nucleotides, the CDR3 is TGCGCCAGCAGCCCAAGAGCGGGGGGGATAAACACCGGGGAGCTGTTTTCT. Translated, it gives CASSPRAGGINTGELFS.

This clonotype was recorded many times. V is TRBV20-1 and J is TRBJ2-1; the match to TRBD2 covers 10 bases. J lost 8 bases, V lost 0 bases, and 10 bases had no gene match. The CDR3 contains 16 residues. CDR1 DFQATT and CDR2 SNEGSKA come from the germline V gene (reference sequence). In DNA, the CDR3 is TGCAGTGCTAGAGATTTTCTAGCGGGAGACGCCGATGAGCAGTTCTTC. The encoded protein is CSARDFLAGDADEQFF.

This clonotype was detected only a few times. With only one base between it and a far larger clone, this is likely a read error. The chain links TRBV30 to TRBJ2-7, with 8 bases matching TRBD1. Trimming removed 7 bases from V and 7 bases from J; junction bases left unmatched: 12. The CDR3 has 13 residues. The V gene's germline CDR1 is GTSNPN and CDR2 SVGIG (reference sequence). This CDR3 reads CAYGQGPGNEQYF. CDR3 sequence (DNA): TGTGCCTACGGACAGGGTCCCGGCAATGAGCAGTACTTC.

With respect to this clonotype: It is unclear where the CDR3 begins or ends on the DNA, so no DNA is shown, and the CDR3 is as TCRdb lists it. J is TRBJ2-7 and V is TRBV5-1; TRBD2 reflects the table's D call only, with no check against the DNA. Germline CDR1 SGHRS, CDR2 YFSETQ. A total of 23 residues make up the CDR3, ends included. CDR3 in amino acids: CASSNQTSMYLCASSLASYEQYF.

This sequence joins TRBV20-1 and TRBJ2-7, with TRBD2 matching 9 bases. V trimming: 6 bases; J trimming: 2 bases; junction bases outside the gene matches: 8. The CDR3 extends over 14 amino acids. Germline CDR1 reads DFQATT; CDR2 reads SNEGSKA (reference sequence). The CDR3 sequence: CSARTSENTYEQYF. Here the CDR3 DNA reads TGCAGTGCGAGGACTAGCGAGAATACCTACGAGCAGTACTTC.

This clonotype was found many times. This chain connects TRBV5-4 to TRBJ2-3; D unclear. The germline V gene encodes CDR1 SGHNT and CDR2 YYREEE (reference sequence). The CDR3 has 14 amino acids. Deletions cut 2 bases from V and 5 bases from J, with 12 bases between. The CDR3 here is CASSFSGNQDTQYF. Here the CDR3 DNA reads TGTGCCAGCAGCTTTTCGGGCAACCAAGATACGCAGTATTTT. Based on the CDR3 plus reference TRBV5-4 and TRBJ2-3, the full variable domain is ETGVTQSPTHLIKTRGQQVTLRCSSQSGHNTVSWYQQALGQGPQFIFQYYREEENGRGNFPPRFSGLQFPNYSSELNVNALELDDSALYLCASSFSGNQDTQYFGPGTRLTVL.

CDR3 residues: CSATTHAGTDTQYF. The CDR3 DNA sequence: TGCAGCGCTACCACGCACGCCGGGACAGATACGCAGTATTTT. J is TRBJ2-3 and V is TRBV29-1; D uncertain. Germline values: CDR1 SQVTM, CDR2 ANQGSEA. V was trimmed by 7 bases and J by 3 bases, leaving 17 bases between them. The CDR3 totals 14 residues.

This clonotype has at least ten counts. The gene calls are TRBV2 and TRBJ2-3; 7 bases map to TRBD2. Losses at the gene ends were 7 bases for V and 1 base for J; bases not matched to a gene: 8. The CDR3 is 15 amino acids. The germline gives CDR1 SNHLY, CDR2 FYNNEI. CDR3 nucleotide sequence: TGTGCCAGCATGGAACAGCGGGGAGGCACAGATACGCAGTATTTT. Translation gives CASMEQRGGTDTQYF.

The chain uses TRBV7-2 and TRBJ2-3, with 12 nucleotides matching TRBD2. In germline, CDR1 is SGHTA, CDR2 FQGNSA. The length of the CDR3 is 17 residues. Germline trimming cut 5 bases from V and 3 bases from J; bases unmatched to any gene: 9. The CDR3 bases are TGTGCCAGCAGCGGGACTAGCGGGCCGAGAGTTACAGATACGCAGTATTTT. It is translated as CASSGTSGPRVTDTQYF.

The chain is built from TRBV7-2 and TRBJ1-1; weak D call: TRBD1 (6 bases). Per germline, CDR1 SGHTA and CDR2 FQGNSA. The CDR3 is 14 residues long. Between the trimmed V and J ends, which lost 4 bases and 1 base, there was a span of 10 bases. The CDR3 loop is CASSSMTGNTEAFF. Here the CDR3 DNA reads TGTGCCAGCAGCTCAATGACAGGGAACACTGAAGCTTTCTTT.

This clonotype is judged medium-sized. The CDR3 sequence: CASSDASGGVNEQFF. CDR3 nucleotides: TGTGCCAGCAGTGACGCTAGCGGGGGAGTGAATGAGCAGTTCTTC. This chain links TRBV6-4 with TRBJ2-1, with 10 bases fitting TRBD2. V gave up 2 bases and J gave up 7 bases; unmatched junction bases: 5. CDR3 length: 15 amino acids. The germline CDR1 and CDR2 sequences are MRHNA and SNTAGT.

With regard to this clonotype: It differs at one base from a far larger clone, so likely a read error. The chain is built from TRBV6-2 or TRBV6-3 and TRBJ2-7; no clear D. V dropped 6 bases and J dropped 7 bases, with 10 bases sitting between them. The germline V gene encodes CDR1 MNHEY and CDR2 SVGEGT. This CDR3 spans 11 amino acids. For the CDR3, the DNA is TGTGCCAGCAGCGCCCCGAGTGAGCAGTACTTC. This sequence encodes CASSAPSEQYF.

This clonotype was counted once. The rearrangement joins TRBV3-1 to TRBJ2-7, with TRBD2 matching 7 bases. The CDR3 covers 14 residues. Germline trimming cut 5 bases from V and 3 bases from J; bases unmatched to any gene: 7. Germline V gene sequence: CDR1 LGHDT, CDR2 YNNKEL (reference sequence). Here the CDR3 reads CASSYRLADYEQYF. For the CDR3, the DNA is TGTGCCAGCAGCTACCGACTAGCAGACTACGAGCAGTACTTC.

V is TRBV7-9 and J is TRBJ2-7; D not certain. Germline lookup yields CDR1 SEHNR and CDR2 FQNEAQ (reference sequence). CDR3 size: 14 residues. Between the trimmed V and J ends, which lost 5 bases and 4 bases, there was a span of 15 bases. CDR3 region: CASSANLPPYEQYF. For the CDR3, the DNA is TGTGCCAGCAGCGCGAATTTACCCCCATACGAGCAGTACTTC.

This chain uses TRBV9 with TRBJ2-1, with D unclear. Trimming left V 0 bases short and J 5 bases short, with 12 bases between. The germline CDR1 and CDR2 sequences are SGDLS and YYNGEE. The CDR3 has 15 amino acids. CDR3 sequence: CASSVVATHHNEQFF. The CDR3 nucleotides read TGTGCCAGCAGCGTAGTGGCTACACATCACAATGAGCAGTTCTTC.

This clonotype was recorded a few times. The genes are TRBV11-2 and TRBJ2-1; 7 bases line up with TRBD1. CDR1 and CDR2 from the germline V gene are SGHAT and FQNNGV. V gave up 1 base and J gave up 2 bases; unmatched junction bases: 2. The CDR3 runs 15 residues. CDR3 loop: CASSLVGQTYNEQFF. DNA of the CDR3: TGTGCCAGCAGCTTAGTGGGACAGACCTACAATGAGCAGTTCTTC.